The clone carrying this TCR beta chain came up many times. The data belong to a study of CD8 T cells in ankylosing spondylitis. Trimming left V 0 bases short and J 4 bases short, with 13 bases between. The germline V gene encodes CDR1 DFQATT and CDR2 SNEGSKA (reference sequence). This CDR3 region has 14 residues. TCRdb fed the 5' RACE reads into MiXCR, producing one record per CDR3 protein. This repertoire shows some 130,000 distinct CDR3 sequences, around 9.7% found once; its top ten account for 3.3%. The sample consisted of blood, either unsorted or a sorted T cell fraction (not recorded which). The gene calls are TRBV20-1 and TRBJ2-7, with D perhaps being TRBD1 or TRBD2 (5 bases each). This receptor was identified in a male donor with ankylosing spondylitis or in good health (not recorded which). Written as DNA, the CDR3 is TGCAGTGCTAGAGATTCTCCAGGGAGATACGAGCAGTACTTC. This sequence encodes CSARDSPGRYEQYF.